This TCR beta chain derives from a study of CD8+ T cells in alopecia areata. About the research overall: Tofacitinib therapy lasting 6 to 18 months was followed by 6 months off drug. Severity among treated patients was scored by the percentage of scalp area affected.

The treatment: oral pan-JAK inhibitor, 5-10 mg twice daily. Using a FACSAria, the CD4+ and CD8+ T cells were sorted from the PBMCs. cDNA reverse transcribed from extracted RNA served as the sequencing template. Sequencing was performed with immunoSEQ multiplex PCR; in TCRdb, only in-frame clones are kept and a portion is missing. The table lists fewer than 200,000 clones, roughly 53% of them singletons. This CDR3 contains 14 residues. Germline loops: CDR1 LNHDA, CDR2 SQIVND (reference sequence). Between the trimmed V and J ends, which lost 3 bases and 0 bases, there was a span of 9 bases. The chain is built from TRBV19 and TRBJ2-7; the D gene is possibly TRBD1 (6 bases). Sequenced here: CD8+ T cells sorted from blood, sampled at week 24, from a patient treated with tofacitinib. This sequence originates from a human donor with alopecia areata. CDR3 sequence: CASSISGDSYEQYF. CDR3 DNA sequence: TGTGCCAGTAGTATCTCAGGGGACTCCTACGAGCAGTACTTC.